These 9 T cell receptor beta chains share one sample of origin, sequenced in a study of shared T cell receptors in the human thymus. This table comes from immunoSEQ multiplex PCR, and its TCRdb copy is limited to in-frame clones, with some not included. The repertoire consists of hundreds of thousands of clones, with 80% to 90% occurring once and the leading ten covering about 0.0094%. In addition, the sample was reused for a study of human thymus T cells.

The sequenced material came from thymocytes. The receptors shown here come from a boy under two years old with a congenital heart defect.

The chain employs TRBV19 and TRBJ2-1; TRBD2 aligns across 8 bases. Per the germline V gene, CDR1 is LNHDA and CDR2 is SQIVND (reference sequence). V lost 7 bases and J lost 6; bases outside the gene matches: 11. The CDR3 contains 15 residues. As DNA, the CDR3 is TGTGCCAGTACCGCCCCGGGGGGGAATACCAATGAGCAGTTCTTC. Protein: CASTAPGGNTNEQFF. The entire variable domain, with the rest obtained from reference TRBV19 and TRBJ2-1, is as follows: DGGITQSPKYLFRKEGQNVTLSCEQNLNHDAMYWYRQDPGQGLRLIYYSQIVNDFQKGDIAEGYSVSREKKESFPLTVTSAQKNPTAFYLCASTAPGGNTNEQFFGPGTRLTVL.

V and J are TRBV29-1 and TRBJ1-1; 10 bases are shared with TRBD1. With 6 bases clipped from V and 5 bases from J, the junction kept 3 bases outside the gene matches. Germline assignment: CDR1 SQVTM and CDR2 ANQGSEA. The CDR3 consists of 12 residues. In nucleotides, the CDR3 is TGCAGCGTAGGACAGGGGGTAACTGAAGCTTTCTTT. Residues: CSVGQGVTEAFF.

This chain links TRBV27 with TRBJ1-1; D may be TRBD1 (6 bases). Germline CDR1 MNHEY, CDR2 SMNVEV (reference sequence). The CDR3 has 15 amino acids. V gave up 6 bases and J gave up 4 bases, with 18 bases separating them. CDR3 nucleotides: TGTGCCAGCAGAGCGCACAGGGTCCGATTCACTGAAGCTTTCTTT. The encoded protein is CASRAHRVRFTEAFF.

The gene calls are TRBV2 and TRBJ1-1; D is possibly TRBD1 (6 bases). This CDR3 contains 16 residues. Trimming removed 2 bases at V and 1 base at J, with 14 bases between. Per germline, CDR1 SNHLY and CDR2 FYNNEI. CDR3: CASSENRVGGNTEAFF. The CDR3 bases are TGTGCCAGCAGTGAAAACAGGGTTGGGGGGAACACTGAAGCTTTCTTT.

V and J are TRBV4-1 and TRBJ2-7, with 9 positions matching TRBD2. With 4 bases clipped from V and 7 bases from J, the junction kept 20 bases outside the gene matches. The CDR3 has 18 amino acids. Germline V gives CDR1 MGHRA, CDR2 YSYEKL. In DNA form, the CDR3 reads TGCGCCAGCAGCCCCCAGATGCAGGGCGGGACTAGCTGGCGGGAGCAGTACTTC. Translation gives CASSPQMQGGTSWREQYF.

This rearrangement joins TRBV7-9 to TRBJ2-7; weak D call: TRBD1 (5 bases). CDR1 and CDR2 (germline): SEHNR, FQNEAQ (reference sequence). The CDR3 consists of 17 residues. Trimming shortened V by 1 base and J by 5 bases, and 21 bases separated the two germline ends. CDR3 protein: CASSLEVVGQARDEQYF. CDR3 nucleotide sequence: TGTGCCAGCAGCTTAGAAGTTGTTGGACAAGCAAGGGACGAGCAGTACTTC.

The V and J genes are TRBV5-1 and TRBJ2-3; TRBD2 matches at 7 bases. The CDR3 covers 20 residues. V trimming: 0 bases; J trimming: 3 bases; junction bases outside the gene matches: 19. Germline V CDR1 and CDR2: SGHRS, YFSETQ. The CDR3 sequence is CASSLVAGGGGEGRTDTQYF. DNA for the CDR3: TGCGCCAGCAGCTTGGTTGCTGGCGGCGGGGGAGAGGGGAGGACAGATACGCAGTATTTT.

There are a few counts of this clone. This sequence joins TRBV7-2 and TRBJ1-4; possibly TRBD1 for D (6 bases). CDR1 and CDR2 (germline): SGHTA, FQGNSA. The CDR3 sequence is 15 residues long. Between the trimmed V and J ends, which lost 2 bases and 7 bases, there was a span of 14 bases. This chain's CDR3 is CASSLSWGRSEKLFF. CDR3 bases: TGTGCCAGCAGCTTAAGTTGGGGGCGCTCTGAAAAACTGTTTTTT.

The V and J genes are TRBV4-1 and TRBJ1-1; D perhaps matches TRBD1 (6 bases). Germline V gene data show CDR1 as MGHRA and CDR2 as YSYEKL. Trimming removed 4 bases from V and 1 base from J, with 13 bases in between. This CDR3 is built from 15 residues. CDR3 in amino acids: CASSPQYRANTEAFF. DNA of the CDR3: TGCGCCAGCAGCCCTCAATACAGGGCGAACACTGAAGCTTTCTTT.